These 26 T cell receptor beta chains were all obtained from the same sample, sequenced in a study of CD8 T cells in Susac syndrome (dated by TCRdb to between 2018 and 2021). The library relied on the immunoSEQ multiplex PCR assay. RNA was extracted using the RNeasy kit, and roughly 0.5 to 1 ug of the RNA was reverse transcribed with random hexamers. The public reads were reanalyzed by TCRdb: fastp trimming at Q25, MiXCR alignment, in-frame beta chains only. Every entry covers one CDR3 protein and lists the most common genes and DNA from its rows. This sample gives 180,000 or so distinct CDR3 sequences in total; about 95% of them show up just once. In total, the top ten clones hold 0.085% to 0.13% of the sample. Sequenced material: CD4+ T cells from PBMCs. These receptors came from a human donor in good health.

The chain links TRBV15 to TRBJ2-7; D not resolved. Looked up from germline, CDR1 is LNHNV and CDR2 is YYDKDF (reference sequence). V gave up 4 bases and J gave up 9 bases, with 16 bases separating them. This CDR3 region has 13 residues. The CDR3 coding sequence is TGTGCCACCAGCACAGACGCGACTTCAAGGCAGTACTTC. It is translated as CATSTDATSRQYF.

The chain recombines TRBV5-8 with TRBJ2-3, with D possibly being TRBD2 (6 bases). V was pared by 2 bases and J by 4 bases, with 14 bases between. Germline V gives CDR1 SGHTS, CDR2 YDEGEE. This CDR3 region has 15 residues. CDR3 sequence (DNA): TGTGCCAGCAGCTTCAGAGTCGGGAGAGCAGATACGCAGTATTTT. It specifies CASSFRVGRADTQYF.

This clonotype was seen a few times. V and J are TRBV20-1 and TRBJ2-1; D is perhaps TRBD1 or TRBD2 (5 bases each). This CDR3 region has 11 residues. The V end was cut by 5 bases, the J end by 6 bases, with 8 bases between. Germline V CDR1 and CDR2: DFQATT, SNEGSKA (reference sequence). The chain's CDR3 is CSAPGPNEQFF. The CDR3 DNA reads TGCAGTGCTCCGGGGCCCAATGAGCAGTTCTTC.

The chain uses TRBV6-6 and TRBJ2-2; D possibly corresponds to TRBD2 (5 bases). V was cut by 7 bases and J by 5 bases, with 5 bases left in between. CDR1 is MNHNY, CDR2 SVGAGI, per germline (reference sequence). CDR3 length: 11 amino acids. CDR3 residues: CASKRTGELFF. CDR3 sequence (DNA): TGTGCCAGCAAGCGGACCGGGGAGCTGTTTTTT.

This rearrangement joins TRBV5-1 to TRBJ1-5; D call uncertain. Trimming removed 0 bases at V and 3 bases at J, with 10 bases between. Germline loops: CDR1 SGHRS, CDR2 YFSETQ. The length of the CDR3 is 15 residues. The CDR3 region has the DNA TGCGCCAGCAGCTTGGACGGGTTTCCCAATCAGCCCCAGCATTTT. Its protein product is CASSLDGFPNQPQHF. Full variable domain (remainder filled in from reference TRBV5-1 and TRBJ1-5): KAGVTQTPRYLIKTRGQQVTLSCSPISGHRSVSWYQQTPGQGLQFLFEYFSETQRNKGNFPGRFSGRQFSNSRSEMNVSTLELGDSALYLCASSLDGFPNQPQHFGDGTRLSIL.

This chain uses TRBV28 with TRBJ2-1; D may be TRBD2 (5 bases). This CDR3 has 11 amino acids. V lost 6 bases, J lost 7 bases, and 7 bases lay in between. Germline CDR1 and CDR2: MDHEN and SYDVKM. The CDR3 is CASSERNEQFF. The CDR3 DNA follows: TGTGCCAGCAGCGAGCGGAATGAGCAGTTCTTC.

The chain uses TRBV11-2 and TRBJ1-1, with no clear D. This CDR3 comprises 13 residues. Germline V gene data show CDR1 as SGHAT and CDR2 as FQNNGV. The V and J ends lost 0 bases and 2 bases respectively, with 4 bases between them. The CDR3 nucleotides read TGTGCCAGCAGCTTAGACCTAAACACTGAAGCTTTCTTT. This gives the protein CASSLDLNTEAFF.

The chain has TRBV29-1 and TRBJ2-1; D possibly corresponds to TRBD1 (6 bases). V was clipped by 0 bases and J by 0 bases, with 12 bases between them. The CDR3 sequence is 16 residues long. Per germline, CDR1 SQVTM and CDR2 ANQGSEA. In DNA, the CDR3 is TGCAGCGTTGAAGATCTTGGGGGCTCCTCCTACAATGAGCAGTTCTTC. It codes for CSVEDLGGSSYNEQFF.

The chain uses TRBV6-1 and TRBJ2-7; the D is unclear. Trimming took 5 bases from V and 0 from J, leaving 23 bases between them. The CDR3 covers 18 residues. Germline lookup yields CDR1 MNHNS and CDR2 SASEGT. The CDR3 loop is CASSRKWSVADSSYEQYF. The CDR3 DNA sequence: TGTGCCAGCAGTAGAAAGTGGAGTGTTGCGGATAGCTCCTACGAGCAGTACTTC.

CDR3 sequence: CSARRGLAGASYEQYF. The CDR3 DNA reads as TGCAGTGCTAGAAGGGGCCTAGCGGGAGCCTCCTACGAGCAGTACTTC. This chain connects TRBV20-1 to TRBJ2-7; 10 bases line up with TRBD2. The CDR3 is made up of 16 amino acids. Germline-derived CDR1 and CDR2 are DFQATT and SNEGSKA (reference sequence). V was clipped by 2 bases and J by 0 bases; unmatched bases: 7.

The chain combines TRBV29-1 with TRBJ2-2, with 12 bases aligning to TRBD1. Germline V gene data show CDR1 as SQVTM and CDR2 as ANQGSEA. The CDR3 is 14 residues long. V lost 7 bases to trimming and J lost 2 bases; unmatched junction nucleotides: 2. The CDR3 DNA follows: TGCAGCGCCGGGACAGGGGGCAACACCGGGGAGCTGTTTTTT. It translates to CSAGTGGNTGELFF.

J is TRBJ2-3 and V is TRBV20-1; 14 nucleotides line up with TRBD2. The CDR3 covers 13 residues. J gave up 7 bases and V 5 bases, and 2 bases lay outside the gene matches. Germline V gives CDR1 DFQATT, CDR2 SNEGSKA (reference sequence). The CDR3 bases are TGCAGTGCTGGACTAGCGGGAGGAAATACGCAGTATTTT. Its translation is CSAGLAGGNTQYF.

This rearrangement joins TRBV18 to TRBJ2-5; TRBD1 aligns across 11 bases. The germline V gene encodes CDR1 KGHSH and CDR2 LQKENI. The CDR3 is 15 amino acids. V lost 5 bases, J lost 3 bases, and 5 bases stayed unmatched. The CDR3 protein is CASSSGQGAKETQYF. The CDR3 coding sequence is TGTGCCAGCTCATCCGGACAGGGGGCGAAAGAGACCCAGTACTTC. Looking up the rest from reference TRBV18 and TRBJ2-5 gives the full variable domain: NAGVMQNPRHLVRRRGQEARLRCSPMKGHSHVYWYRQLPEEGLKFMVYLQKENIIDESGMPKERFSAEFPKEGPSILRIQQVVRGDSAAYFCASSSGQGAKETQYFGPGTRLLVL.

This clonotype was counted a single time. This chain uses TRBV5-1 with TRBJ2-5; D call uncertain. V was pared by 4 bases and J by 2 bases, with 9 bases between. CDR3 length equals 13 residues. Germline-derived CDR1 and CDR2 are SGHRS and YFSETQ. CDR3 bases: TGCGCCAGCAGCAACCAGATACAAGAGACCCAGTACTTC. Protein product: CASSNQIQETQYF.

The gene calls are TRBV28 and TRBJ2-1; 7 positions agree with TRBD2. V dropped 6 bases and J dropped 4; count of bases not matched to a gene: 9. Germline CDR1 and CDR2: MDHEN and SYDVKM. The CDR3 is made up of 15 amino acids. CDR3 amino acids: CASRGGASGYNEQFF. CDR3 DNA: TGTGCCAGCAGGGGCGGAGCTAGCGGATACAATGAGCAGTTCTTC.

This chain connects TRBV29-1 to TRBJ2-7; D ambiguous. V dropped 0 bases and J dropped 1 base, with 19 bases sitting between them. The CDR3 spans 17 residues. CDR1 SQVTM and CDR2 ANQGSEA come from the germline V gene. CDR3 sequence: CSVEDHSSTQRSYEQYF. Here the CDR3 DNA reads TGCAGCGTTGAAGATCACAGTTCTACACAAAGATCCTACGAGCAGTACTTC.

This chain links TRBV28 with TRBJ2-3, with D unclear. Trimming took off 8 bases at V and 5 bases at J, with 20 bases between the two ends. CDR3 size: 15 residues. CDR1 and CDR2 (germline): MDHEN, SYDVKM. The CDR3 protein is CASAEPGRTGDTQYF. CDR3 DNA sequence: TGTGCCAGCGCCGAACCGGGCCGGACGGGAGATACGCAGTATTTT.

V usage is TRBV28 and J usage is TRBJ1-2, with D unresolved. Trimming shortened V by 8 bases and J by 2 bases, and 3 bases separated the two germline ends. CDR3 length equals 10 residues. Per the germline V gene, CDR1 is MDHEN and CDR2 is SYDVKM. CDR3 region: CASANYGYTF. The CDR3 coding sequence is TGTGCCAGCGCGAACTATGGCTACACCTTC.

V gene TRBV28 combines with J gene TRBJ2-5, with 7 nucleotides matching TRBD1. The V gene's germline CDR1 is MDHEN and CDR2 SYDVKM. The CDR3 loop spans 15 amino acids. The V and J ends lost 7 bases and 4 bases, in that order; junction bases with no gene match: 12. The CDR3 coding sequence is TGTGCCAGCAACACACAAGGGGGCGCGATAGAGACCCAGTACTTC. Protein product: CASNTQGGAIETQYF.

The rearrangement uses TRBV30 and TRBJ1-1; D is ambiguous. Trimming left V 0 bases short and J 5 bases short, with 10 bases between. Germline V CDR1 and CDR2: GTSNPN, SVGIG (reference sequence). This CDR3 region has 13 residues. CDR3 residues: CAWSVRGPTEAFF. In nucleotides, the CDR3 is TGTGCCTGGAGTGTACGGGGTCCGACTGAAGCTTTCTTT.

The chain couples TRBV30 to TRBJ1-2, with D hard to call. V lost 5 bases and J lost 7, with 17 bases in between. Per the germline V gene, CDR1 is GTSNPN and CDR2 is SVGIG (reference sequence). This CDR3 spans 13 amino acids. As DNA, the CDR3 is TGTGCCTGGGACGCCGGCGTCCCTGGTGGCTACACCTTC. This gives the protein CAWDAGVPGGYTF.

This sequence joins TRBV3-1 and TRBJ1-1, with a weak D call TRBD1 (5 bases). The CDR3 has 15 residues. The V end lost 5 bases, the J end lost 0 bases, and 13 bases lay between the germline ends. CDR1 LGHDT and CDR2 YNNKEL come from the germline V gene (reference sequence). The CDR3 spells CASSSFAGMNTEAFF. CDR3 coding DNA: TGTGCCAGCAGCTCCTTCGCAGGGATGAACACTGAAGCTTTCTTT.

The CDR3 protein is CASSQGWYTYEQYF. As DNA, the CDR3 is TGTGCCAGCAGCCAAGGCTGGTATACCTACGAGCAGTACTTC. The chain joins TRBV14 to TRBJ2-7; D unresolved. This CDR3 comprises 14 residues. CDR1 is SGHDN, CDR2 FVKESK, per germline. The V end lost 1 base, the J end lost 2 bases, and 9 bases lay between the germline ends.

The CDR3 DNA reads TGTGCCAGCAGCCTCGGGACGGAGAACACTGAAGCTTTCTTT. It is translated as CASSLGTENTEAFF. The rearrangement uses TRBV7-6 and TRBJ1-1; TRBD1 is a possible D gene (5 bases). Germline V gene lookup returns CDR1 SGHVS and CDR2 FNYEAQ. V gave up 5 bases and J gave up 1 base, with 11 bases separating them. This CDR3 region has 14 residues. Filled out from reference TRBV7-6 and TRBJ1-1, the complete variable domain reads GAGVSQSPRYKVTKRGQDVALRCDPISGHVSLYWYRQALGQGPEFLTYFNYEAQQDKSGLPNDRFSAERPEGSISTLTIQRTEQRDSAMYRCASSLGTENTEAFFGQGTRLTVV.

The V gene is TRBV9, the J gene TRBJ1-4, with D uncertain. This CDR3 comprises 14 residues. From germline, CDR1 is SGDLS and CDR2 YYNGEE. Trimming removed 2 bases at V and 6 bases at J, with 11 bases between. Written as DNA, the CDR3 is TGTGCCAGCAGCGTCGACAATGGGGATGAAAAACTGTTTTTT. Its translation: CASSVDNGDEKLFF.

The V gene is TRBV15, the J gene TRBJ2-3, with D tentatively TRBD1 or TRBD2 (5 bases each). Trimming removed 0 bases at V and 4 bases at J, with 17 bases between. Germline CDR1 reads LNHNV; CDR2 reads YYDKDF (reference sequence). The CDR3 has 17 amino acids. This CDR3 is CATSRDRGRRTADTQYF. The CDR3 DNA is TGTGCCACCAGCAGAGATCGGGGCAGGCGGACGGCAGATACGCAGTATTTT.